The 23 T cell receptor beta chains reported below all come from one sample, sequenced in a study of CD8 T cells in Susac syndrome. Random hexamers primed reverse transcription of about 0.45 to 1 ug RNA. MiXCR, applied by TCRdb to the immunoSEQ multiplex PCR reads, yields one record per CDR3 protein. The sample shows about 200,000 distinct CDR3 sequences, 90% to 95% of them seen only once. Sequencing was performed on CD4+ T cells from PBMCs. Receptor source: a human donor in good health.

V is TRBV3-1 and J is TRBJ1-2; weak D call: TRBD1 (5 bases). Trimming stripped 7 bases from V and 7 bases from J, with 19 bases between. The CDR3 runs 14 residues. In germline, CDR1 is LGHDT, CDR2 YNNKEL (reference sequence). Here the CDR3 DNA reads TGTGCCAGCACCCCGAGAGGCGGGGGTTCTGGCTACACCTTC. Its protein product is CASTPRGGGSGYTF.

The CDR3 protein is CASPGEVGTGELFF. The CDR3 DNA reads as TGTGCCTCCCCAGGGGAAGTAGGCACCGGGGAGCTGTTTTTT. This chain links TRBV30 with TRBJ2-2; D may be TRBD1 (6 bases). This CDR3 spans 14 amino acids. V was shortened by 7 bases and J by 4 bases, with 16 bases between the two germline ends. Germline V gene sequence: CDR1 GTSNPN, CDR2 SVGIG (reference sequence).

V is TRBV4-1 and J is TRBJ2-7; unclear D gene. Trimming removed 0 bases at V and 0 bases at J, with 9 bases between. Germline V gene lookup returns CDR1 MGHRA and CDR2 YSYEKL. The CDR3 runs 15 residues. The CDR3 bases are TGCGCCAGCAGCCAAGATCGCACGGACTCCTACGAGCAGTACTTC. It encodes CASSQDRTDSYEQYF.

This chain uses TRBV5-4 with TRBJ1-2; 10 positions match TRBD1. The V segment lost 4 bases and the J segment 8 bases; nucleotides outside the gene matches: 8. The length of the CDR3 is 14 residues. Germline CDR1 is SGHNT and CDR2 is YYREEE (reference sequence). In nucleotides, the CDR3 is TGTGCCAGCAGCATACGGACAGGGGGTCGCGGCTACACCTTC. As protein: CASSIRTGGRGYTF.

V usage is TRBV5-1 and J usage is TRBJ1-2; D may be TRBD1 (5 bases). The length of the CDR3 is 14 residues. Looked up from germline, CDR1 is SGHRS and CDR2 is YFSETQ. V dropped 4 bases and J dropped 7 bases, with 17 bases sitting between them. Written as DNA, the CDR3 is TGCGCCAGCAGCCCCCTGGCGGGGGATGCTGGCTACACCTTC. It is translated as CASSPLAGDAGYTF. Full variable domain (remainder filled in from reference TRBV5-1 and TRBJ1-2): KAGVTQTPRYLIKTRGQQVTLSCSPISGHRSVSWYQQTPGQGLQFLFEYFSETQRNKGNFPGRFSGRQFSNSRSEMNVSTLELGDSALYLCASSPLAGDAGYTFGSGTRLTVV.

The chain combines TRBV2 with TRBJ2-6, with no clear D. Trimming removed 4 bases at V and 4 bases at J, with 11 bases between. Germline CDR1 is SNHLY and CDR2 is FYNNEI. The CDR3 totals 15 residues. The CDR3 sequence: CASSGTGGGANVLTF. CDR3 coding DNA: TGTGCCAGCAGTGGGACGGGCGGCGGGGCCAACGTCCTGACTTTC.

The chain has TRBV30 and TRBJ1-1, with D unresolved. From germline, CDR1 is GTSNPN and CDR2 SVGIG (reference sequence). Trimming stripped 0 bases from V and 4 bases from J, with 9 bases between. The CDR3 is 13 amino acids. CDR3: CAWSVSGPTEAFF. The CDR3 DNA follows: TGTGCCTGGAGTGTGTCCGGTCCCACTGAAGCTTTCTTT. The complete variable domain, with remaining parts taken from reference TRBV30 and TRBJ1-1, reads SQTIHQWPATLVQPVGSPLSLECTVEGTSNPNLYWYRQAAGRGLQLLFYSVGIGQISSEVPQNLSASRPQDRQFILSSKKLLLSDSGFYLCAWSVSGPTEAFFGQGTRLTVV.

This chain uses TRBV18 with TRBJ2-7; D ambiguous. The CDR3 runs to 14 residues. Deletions cut 2 bases from V and 6 bases from J, with 14 bases between. Germline CDR1 reads KGHSH; CDR2 reads LQKENI. The CDR3 nucleotides read TGTGCCAGCTCACCATATGGCGACAATTCCGAGCAGTACTTC. This sequence encodes CASSPYGDNSEQYF.

This sequence joins TRBV6-5 and TRBJ2-7, with 8 bases lining up with TRBD1. The CDR3 sequence is 14 residues long. The germline CDR1 and CDR2 sequences are MNHEY and SVGAGI. Unmatched junction bases numbered 4, after V lost 6 bases and J lost 0 bases. The DNA of the CDR3 is TGTGCCAGCAGGCCAGGGGGCGGCTCCTACGAGCAGTACTTC. Residues: CASRPGGGSYEQYF.

V gene TRBV14 combines with J gene TRBJ2-1; TRBD1 is a possible D gene (5 bases). V was clipped by 3 bases and J by 2 bases, with 8 bases between them. CDR1 and CDR2 (germline): SGHDN, FVKESK. There are 14 residues in the CDR3. CDR3 loop: CASSQSRAYNEQFF. The CDR3 nucleotides read TGTGCCAGCAGCCAGAGCAGGGCCTACAATGAGCAGTTCTTC.

The genes are TRBV20-1 and TRBJ1-2; D is possibly TRBD1 (6 bases). The germline V gene has CDR1 DFQATT and CDR2 SNEGSKA (reference sequence). V lost 6 bases, J lost 2 bases, and 13 bases lay in between. CDR3 length equals 13 residues. The CDR3 DNA reads TGCAGTGCCAAGTGGGGGCGCAACTATGGCTACACCTTC. It encodes CSAKWGRNYGYTF.

V gene TRBV6-5 combines with J gene TRBJ2-3; D may be TRBD1 or TRBD2 (5 bases each). The germline V gene encodes CDR1 MNHEY and CDR2 SVGAGI. Deletions cut 6 bases from V and 5 bases from J, with 12 bases between. The CDR3 runs 13 residues. CDR3 amino acids: CASRAQGVDTQYF. Here the CDR3 DNA reads TGTGCCAGCAGGGCCCAGGGAGTAGATACGCAGTATTTT.

This clonotype has a single count. The chain employs TRBV3-1 and TRBJ2-3; TRBD2 matches 7 bases. CDR3 length equals 17 residues. The V gene's germline CDR1 is LGHDT and CDR2 YNNKEL (reference sequence). V lost 1 base, J lost 2 bases, and 9 bases stayed unmatched. CDR3 protein: CASSQGRGTTFTDTQYF. DNA of the CDR3: TGTGCCAGCAGCCAAGGGCGGGGGACTACCTTCACAGATACGCAGTATTTT.

J is TRBJ1-1 and V is TRBV12-3 or TRBV12-4, with D uncertain. The CDR3 is made up of 11 amino acids. V was shortened by 3 bases and J by 6 bases, with 5 bases between the two germline ends. CDR3 sequence reads: CASSFSAEAFF. The CDR3 DNA follows: TGTGCCAGCAGTTTCTCAGCTGAAGCTTTCTTT.

Of note for this clonotype: One end of the junction does not line up with germline, which may come from a read error. The chain uses TRBV20-1 and TRBJ1-2; no definite D call. CDR1 and CDR2 from the germline V gene are DFQATT and SNEGSKA (reference sequence). This CDR3 region has 12 residues. DNA for the CDR3: TGCAGTGCTAGAGATCCTCTCACCGGGGTCGCCTTC. As protein: CSARDPLTGVAF.

This rearrangement joins TRBV20-1 to TRBJ1-1; 8 positions agree with TRBD1. The length of the CDR3 is 14 residues. V shed 3 bases and J 0 bases; nucleotides not matched to a gene: 3. The V gene's germline CDR1 is DFQATT and CDR2 SNEGSKA (reference sequence). For the CDR3, the DNA is TGCAGTGCTAGTGCGGACAGGGTGAACACTGAAGCTTTCTTT. It encodes CSASADRVNTEAFF.

The J gene is TRBJ2-7, the V gene TRBV18; 12 bases match TRBD1. Per germline, CDR1 KGHSH and CDR2 LQKENI. The CDR3 loop spans 13 amino acids. V dropped 3 bases and J dropped 6; count of bases not matched to a gene: 0. The CDR3 bases are TGTGCCAGCTCACCGGGACAGGGGGCCGAGCAGTACGTC. Translating it yields CASSPGQGAEQYV.

The rearrangement uses TRBV4-3 and TRBJ2-7, with no clear D. Germline CDR1 and CDR2: LGHNA and YSLEER. The CDR3 has 16 amino acids. Trimming cost V 2 bases and J 0 bases, with 14 bases left between them. CDR3 in amino acids: CASSQSSGPSSYEQYF. For the CDR3, the DNA is TGCGCCAGCAGCCAATCCTCGGGTCCCAGCTCCTACGAGCAGTACTTC.

CDR3 in amino acids: CASKGTQYF. The CDR3 DNA reads as TGTGCCAGCAAGGGTACGCAGTATTTT. This rearrangement joins TRBV5-4 to TRBJ2-3; D remains ambiguous. The CDR3 length is 9 residues. The V and J ends lost 6 bases and 8 bases respectively, with 4 bases between them. Germline CDR1 reads SGHNT; CDR2 reads YYREEE (reference sequence).

This rearrangement joins TRBV27 to TRBJ1-1, with 9 bases lining up with TRBD1. The CDR3 runs to 14 residues. Germline V gene sequence: CDR1 MNHEY, CDR2 SMNVEV (reference sequence). With V trimmed by 8 bases and J by 4 bases, 8 bases remained unmatched. CDR3 region: CASGRDRVGTEAFF. CDR3 nucleotides: TGTGCCAGCGGCCGGGACAGGGTGGGCACTGAAGCTTTCTTT.

The chain couples TRBV29-1 to TRBJ2-1, with D uncertain. The CDR3 covers 14 residues. The V end lost 4 bases, the J end lost 9 bases, and 19 bases lay between the germline ends. Germline lookup yields CDR1 SQVTM and CDR2 ANQGSEA. CDR3 in DNA: TGCAGCGTTGTAGTGGGATTGACCCAAGGTGAGCAGTTCTTC. It encodes CSVVVGLTQGEQFF.

This chain joins TRBV6-2 or TRBV6-3 and TRBJ2-5; maybe TRBD2 (5 bases). Germline V gene lookup returns CDR1 MNHEY and CDR2 SVGEGT. This CDR3 has 14 amino acids. Trimming left V 10 bases short and J 4 bases short, with 19 bases between. CDR3 in amino acids: CATRTEAITETQYF. The CDR3 DNA is TGTGCCACACGGACTGAGGCTATCACAGAGACCCAGTACTTC.

V and J are TRBV20-1 and TRBJ1-2; no clear D. The CDR3 has 11 amino acids. Germline CDR1 is DFQATT and CDR2 is SNEGSKA (reference sequence). Trimming removed 6 bases from V and 9 bases from J, with 14 bases in between. CDR3 bases: TGCAGTGCGAACACTCCCCCCCGCTACACCTTC. As protein: CSANTPPRYTF.